Below are 15 T cell receptor beta chains sequenced from a single sample in a study of radiation and T cells in renal cell carcinoma. Profiling relied on immunoSEQ multiplex PCR, and the TCRdb table lists in-frame clones only, not all of them. The table records some 100,000 clones, around 80% of them present only once. The time point denotes: blood 4 weeks post-SBRT, at nephrectomy. Noted treatment: 15 Gy SBRT to primary tumor, nephrectomy 4 weeks later. The sample in question was blood, obtained from a patient whose treatment included radiotherapy and nephrectomy. Receptors were obtained from a man aged 55-75 years with renal cell carcinoma.

The rearrangement joins TRBV13 to TRBJ2-2, with D possibly TRBD1 on 6 matching bases. This CDR3 contains 16 residues. From germline, CDR1 is PRHDT and CDR2 FYEKMQ (reference sequence). V was shortened by 0 bases and J by 8 bases, with 16 bases between the two germline ends. The chain's CDR3 is CASSLGGDTGVGELFF. CDR3 DNA sequence: TGTGCCAGCAGCTTAGGAGGGGACACCGGTGTGGGGGAGCTGTTTTTT.

This clone was detected ten times or more. This specimen includes other DNA sequences encoding the same CDR3. The chain uses TRBV19 and TRBJ2-5; D is undetermined. V dropped 0 bases and J dropped 5 bases, with 4 bases sitting between them. Germline V CDR1 and CDR2: LNHDA, SQIVND (reference sequence). There are 12 residues in the CDR3. CDR3 coding DNA: TGTGCCAGTAGTATAGAGCCGGAGACCCAGTACTTC. Amino acids: CASSIEPETQYF.

V and J are TRBV5-6 and TRBJ1-2; 7 positions agree with TRBD1. Germline V CDR1 and CDR2: SGHDT, YYEEEE. Unmatched junction bases numbered 7, after V lost 4 bases and J lost 1 base. The CDR3 extends over 15 amino acids. The CDR3 loop reads CASSLRTGVNYGYTF. The CDR3 region has the DNA TGTGCCAGCAGCCTCAGAACAGGGGTTAACTATGGCTACACCTTC.

At least ten counts were recorded for this clone. The chain employs TRBV29-1 and TRBJ1-5, with D hard to call. Trimming stripped 6 bases from V and 0 bases from J, with 15 bases between. Germline CDR1 and CDR2: SQVTM and ANQGSEA. This CDR3 is built from 15 residues. The CDR3 sequence: CSVQIGGNSNQPQHF. DNA for the CDR3: TGCAGCGTCCAAATCGGTGGAAATAGCAATCAGCCCCAGCATTTT. The full variable domain, completed using reference TRBV29-1 and TRBJ1-5, is SAVISQKPSRDICQRGTSLTIQCQVDSQVTMMFWYRQQPGQSLTLIATANQGSEATYESGFVIDKFPISRPNLTFSTLTVSNMSPEDSSIYLCSVQIGGNSNQPQHFGDGTRLSIL.

V and J are TRBV25-1 and TRBJ2-1; a possible D gene is TRBD1 (6 bases). In germline, CDR1 is MGHDK, CDR2 SYGVNS. The CDR3 has 14 amino acids. V lost 4 bases, J lost 7 bases, and 14 bases lay in between. The CDR3 here is CASSGRGGKNEQFF. Here the CDR3 DNA reads TGTGCCAGCAGTGGCAGGGGTGGTAAAAATGAGCAGTTCTTC.

The rearrangement links TRBV18 to TRBJ1-1, with TRBD1 matching over 8 bases. CDR3 length: 14 amino acids. V was pared by 6 bases and J by 8 bases, with 11 bases of the junction left unmatched. The germline V gene has CDR1 KGHSH and CDR2 LQKENI. The CDR3 spells CASSVDRAVVEAFF. The CDR3 DNA follows: TGTGCCAGCTCGGTGGACAGGGCGGTTGTGGAAGCTTTCTTT.

This clone was seen only once. The genes are TRBV5-1 and TRBJ1-3, with D possibly matching TRBD1 (6 bases). V gave up 0 bases and J gave up 8 bases, with 21 bases separating them. The germline V gene has CDR1 SGHRS and CDR2 YFSETQ. The CDR3 contains 17 residues. The CDR3 region has the DNA TGCGCCAGCAGCTTGGGAGCTTTCGGGGGCGCGACAGACACCATATATTTT. This translates into CASSLGAFGGATDTIYF.

The rearrangement joins TRBV25-1 to TRBJ2-3, with TRBD2 matching over 9 bases. V shed 3 bases and J 0 bases; nucleotides not matched to a gene: 4. The CDR3 has 16 residues. In germline, CDR1 is MGHDK, CDR2 SYGVNS. CDR3 region: CASSDSGLASTDTQYF. The CDR3 bases are TGTGCCAGCAGTGATTCGGGACTAGCTAGCACAGATACGCAGTATTTT.

This clone has a handful of counts. The chain combines TRBV29-1 with TRBJ1-4; D is possibly TRBD1 (5 bases). V was cut by 6 bases and J by 0 bases, with 14 bases left in between. Germline V lookup: CDR1 SQVTM, CDR2 ANQGSEA. This CDR3 has 15 amino acids. The CDR3 reads CSVGGTGTTNEKLFF. DNA of the CDR3: TGCAGCGTGGGGGGGACGGGGACAACTAATGAAAAACTGTTTTTT.

The chain has TRBV5-1 and TRBJ2-1; 8 bases map to TRBD2. Germline assignment: CDR1 SGHRS and CDR2 YFSETQ. The V and J ends lost 4 bases and 5 bases, in that order; junction bases with no gene match: 8. The CDR3 extends over 15 amino acids. CDR3 protein: CASSLGTRANNEQFF. For the CDR3, the DNA is TGCGCCAGCAGCCTGGGGACTAGAGCTAACAATGAGCAGTTCTTC. Full variable domain (missing parts from reference TRBV5-1 and TRBJ2-1): KAGVTQTPRYLIKTRGQQVTLSCSPISGHRSVSWYQQTPGQGLQFLFEYFSETQRNKGNFPGRFSGRQFSNSRSEMNVSTLELGDSALYLCASSLGTRANNEQFFGPGTRLTVL.

This chain joins TRBV5-1 and TRBJ2-3; a weak D match, TRBD2 (5 bases). Trimming left V 3 bases short and J 2 bases short, with 16 bases between. This CDR3 contains 16 residues. Germline V gives CDR1 SGHRS, CDR2 YFSETQ. The CDR3 here is CASSSQTADITDTQYF. The CDR3 DNA reads as TGCGCCAGCAGCTCCCAAACAGCGGATATCACAGATACGCAGTATTTT. Full variable domain (outside the CDR3, taken from reference TRBV5-1 and TRBJ2-3): KAGVTQTPRYLIKTRGQQVTLSCSPISGHRSVSWYQQTPGQGLQFLFEYFSETQRNKGNFPGRFSGRQFSNSRSEMNVSTLELGDSALYLCASSSQTADITDTQYFGPGTRLTVL.

This sequence joins TRBV10-3 and TRBJ2-3, with D possibly TRBD1 on 6 matching bases. Between the trimmed V and J ends, which lost 1 base and 2 bases, there was a span of 10 bases. The CDR3 contains 15 residues. Germline V lookup: CDR1 ENHRY, CDR2 SYGVKD. CDR3 DNA: TGTGCCATCAGTGAGTTGGGACACCCCACAGATACGCAGTATTTT. This encodes CAISELGHPTDTQYF.

This clone appeared once. The V call is TRBV28, the J call TRBJ1-4, with 9 bases lining up with TRBD1. This CDR3 has 16 residues. From germline, CDR1 is MDHEN and CDR2 SYDVKM. J lost 7 bases, V lost 6 bases, and 12 bases had no gene match. CDR3 sequence: CASRLGTGRFREKLFF. CDR3 coding DNA: TGTGCCAGCAGACTAGGGACAGGGAGGTTCCGTGAAAAACTGTTTTTT.

A note on this clone: Other DNA sequences from this sample encode an identical CDR3 as well. The genes are TRBV19 and TRBJ2-1; 8 nucleotides match TRBD1. The germline CDR1 and CDR2 sequences are LNHDA and SQIVND (reference sequence). The ends lost 3 bases at V and 6 bases at J; junction bases unmatched: 4. The CDR3 has 14 amino acids. DNA of the CDR3: TGTGCCAGTAGTATGGACAGGGATGGCAATGAGCAGTTCTTC. This encodes CASSMDRDGNEQFF. Full variable domain (rest looked up from reference TRBV19 and TRBJ2-1): DGGITQSPKYLFRKEGQNVTLSCEQNLNHDAMYWYRQDPGQGLRLIYYSQIVNDFQKGDIAEGYSVSREKKESFPLTVTSAQKNPTAFYLCASSMDRDGNEQFFGPGTRLTVL.

The J gene is TRBJ2-3, the V gene TRBV4-3, with 7 bases lining up with TRBD1. With 3 bases clipped from V and 0 bases from J, the junction kept 3 bases outside the gene matches. The CDR3 has 15 residues. Germline values: CDR1 LGHNA, CDR2 YSLEER. CDR3 coding DNA: TGCGCCAGCAGCCAGGGGACAGCAAGCACAGATACGCAGTATTTT. Protein product: CASSQGTASTDTQYF.